This T cell receptor beta chain was captured in a study of T cell repertoires in cytomegalovirus infection. Study in general: Indications came from public TCR beta signatures; they pointed to CMV infection and to a matching HLA type.

Comments on this clonotype: What it binds is unknown.

The CDR3 is 16 residues long. Germline CDR1 SGHVS, CDR2 FNYEAQ. Trimming removed 5 bases from V and 6 bases from J; junction bases left unmatched: 7. Findings of the study overall: Across the ex vivo response, the dominant clonotypes were HLA-C-restricted CMV-specific TCR beta clonotypes. Carriage of CMV together with the relevant HLA was identifiable through cumulative public TCR beta family frequency.

TCRdb re-analysed the reads in MiXCR, keeping a single row per CDR3 protein. The top ten clones hold roughly 9% of a sample with about 400,000 distinct CDR3 sequences, approximately 18% of them seen once. The sample consisted of PBMCs. The sequence derives from a human donor in good health (CMV status not recorded). Some clones in this sample may be carry-over from other donors' samples. The chain combines TRBV7-6 with TRBJ2-1; TRBD2 aligns across 13 bases. The CDR3 sequence is CASSLSRTSGGNEQFF. In DNA, the CDR3 is TGTGCCAGCAGCCTATCACGGACTAGCGGGGGCAATGAGCAGTTCTTC. Full variable domain (remainder filled in from reference TRBV7-6 and TRBJ2-1): GAGVSQSPRYKVTKRGQDVALRCDPISGHVSLYWYRQALGQGPEFLTYFNYEAQQDKSGLPNDRFSAERPEGSISTLTIQRTEQRDSAMYRCASSLSRTSGGNEQFFGPGTRLTVL.